This T cell receptor (beta chain) came from a study of beta chain features in type 1 diabetes. General observations from the study: Reduced insertions and increased deletions marked VDJ junctions in type 1 diabetes patients. Moderate but significant shortening of TCRB CDR3s was recorded in all four CD4+ subsets from Type 1 diabetes patients.

The CDR3 is 13 amino acids. From germline, CDR1 is SEHNR and CDR2 FQNEAQ (reference sequence). Losses at the gene ends were 6 bases for V and 8 bases for J; bases not matched to a gene: 9. This clone was observed a few times. Its antigen remains unidentified. Donors contributed one heparinised blood draw apiece, averaging about 116 mL. The authors reverse transcribed all of the isolated RNA, so sequencing captured expressed TCRB transcripts. Only in-frame clones appear in the TCRdb table, and some are missing; sequencing was by immunoSEQ multiplex PCR. Altogether a few hundred thousand clones are present, around 20% being singletons, with the ten largest covering less than 0.035%.

The TCR was taken from a woman between 40 and 50 years old with type 1 diabetes. This chain links TRBV7-9 with TRBJ1-2, with TRBD1 identical over 7 bases. The sample taken for sequencing was naive CD4+ T cells from blood. The CDR3 loop is CASRSGAGGGYTF. CDR3 bases: TGTGCCAGCAGATCAGGCGCAGGGGGAGGCTACACCTTC.